This TCR beta chain was identified during a study of CD8 T cells in ankylosing spondylitis. This clonotype was found a few times. The antigen remains undetermined. Quantitative 5'-RACE was performed with molecular barcodes, and it yielded the TCR beta libraries. TCRdb reanalysed the 5' RACE reads using MiXCR and keeps one entry per CDR3 protein. The sample includes a few hundred thousand distinct CDR3 sequences, 20% of them seen just once. Study-level findings and limits: CD8+ cells made up the disease-linked clones, which were relatively rare in peripheral blood. In ankylosing spondylitis patients, matched synovial fluid reportedly showed significant enrichment of disease-linked clones.

Material: blood, either unsorted or a sorted T cell fraction (not recorded which). This TCR derives from a male donor with ankylosing spondylitis or in good health (not recorded which).

CDR3 region: CSVPQANTEAFF. The CDR3 region has the DNA TGCAGCGTCCCCCAGGCGAACACTGAAGCTTTCTTT. The chain links TRBV29-1 to TRBJ1-1; unclear D gene. CDR3 length equals 12 residues. V dropped 6 bases and J dropped 1 base, with 9 bases sitting between them. Germline V gene data show CDR1 as SQVTM and CDR2 as ANQGSEA.